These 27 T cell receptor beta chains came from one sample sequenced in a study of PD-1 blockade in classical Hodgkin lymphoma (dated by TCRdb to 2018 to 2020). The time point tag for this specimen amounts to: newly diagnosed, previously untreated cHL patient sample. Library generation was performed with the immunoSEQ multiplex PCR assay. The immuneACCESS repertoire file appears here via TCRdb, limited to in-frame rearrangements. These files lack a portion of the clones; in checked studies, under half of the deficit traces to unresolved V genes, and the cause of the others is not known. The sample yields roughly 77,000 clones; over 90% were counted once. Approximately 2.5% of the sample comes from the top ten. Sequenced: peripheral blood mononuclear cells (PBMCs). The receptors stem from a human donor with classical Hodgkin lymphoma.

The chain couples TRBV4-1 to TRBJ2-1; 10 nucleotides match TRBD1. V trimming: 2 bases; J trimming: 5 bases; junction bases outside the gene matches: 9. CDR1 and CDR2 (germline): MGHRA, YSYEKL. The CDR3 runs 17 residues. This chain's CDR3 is CASSQHHKGQGDNEQFF. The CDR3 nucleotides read TGCGCCAGCAGCCAACACCATAAAGGACAGGGGGACAATGAGCAGTTCTTC.

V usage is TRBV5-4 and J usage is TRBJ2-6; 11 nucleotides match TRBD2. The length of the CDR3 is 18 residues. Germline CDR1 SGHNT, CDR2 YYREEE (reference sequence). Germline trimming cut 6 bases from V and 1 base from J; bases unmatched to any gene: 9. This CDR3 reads CASIGSGRAASGANVLTF. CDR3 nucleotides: TGTGCCAGCATAGGTAGCGGGAGGGCCGCGTCTGGGGCCAACGTCCTGACTTTC.

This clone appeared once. In DNA, the CDR3 is TGTGCCAGCAGTCAGGAAGGGGGAACTCTATCCGTGGGTGAAAAACTGTTTTTT. Its protein is CASSQEGGTLSVGEKLFF. The genes are TRBV5-4 and TRBJ1-4; a weak D match, TRBD1 (6 bases). This CDR3 region has 18 residues. Trimming left V 5 bases short and J 7 bases short, with 27 bases between. The V gene's germline CDR1 is SGHNT and CDR2 YYREEE (reference sequence).

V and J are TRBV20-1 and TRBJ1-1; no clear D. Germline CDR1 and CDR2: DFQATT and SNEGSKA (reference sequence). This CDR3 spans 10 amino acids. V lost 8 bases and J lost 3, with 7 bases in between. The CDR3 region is CSLIYTEAFF. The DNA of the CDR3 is TGCAGTCTGATTTACACTGAAGCTTTCTTT.

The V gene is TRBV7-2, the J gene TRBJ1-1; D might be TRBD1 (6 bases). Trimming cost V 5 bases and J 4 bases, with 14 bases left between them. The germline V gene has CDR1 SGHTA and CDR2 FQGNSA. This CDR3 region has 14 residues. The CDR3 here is CASSTRGPSTEAFF. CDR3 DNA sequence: TGTGCCAGCAGCACCCGGGGGCCGAGCACTGAAGCTTTCTTT.

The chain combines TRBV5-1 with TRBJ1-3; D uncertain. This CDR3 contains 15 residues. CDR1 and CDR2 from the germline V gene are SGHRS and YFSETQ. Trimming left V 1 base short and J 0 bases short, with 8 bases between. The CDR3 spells CASSLPYSSGNTIYF. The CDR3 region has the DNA TGCGCCAGCAGCTTGCCCTACAGCTCTGGAAACACCATATATTTT.

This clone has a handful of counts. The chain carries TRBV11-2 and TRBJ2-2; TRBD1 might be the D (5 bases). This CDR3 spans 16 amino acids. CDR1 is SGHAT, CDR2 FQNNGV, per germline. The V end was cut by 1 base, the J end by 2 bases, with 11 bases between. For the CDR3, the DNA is TGTGCCAGCAGCTTAGGGGGCGGACATAACACCGGGGAGCTGTTTTTT. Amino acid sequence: CASSLGGGHNTGELFF.

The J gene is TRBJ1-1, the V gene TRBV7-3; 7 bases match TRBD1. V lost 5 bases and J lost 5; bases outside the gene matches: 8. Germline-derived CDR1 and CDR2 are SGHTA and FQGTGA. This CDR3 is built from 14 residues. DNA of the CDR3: TGTGCCAGCAGCCCTGGGACAGCAGGGACTGAAGCTTTCTTT. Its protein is CASSPGTAGTEAFF.

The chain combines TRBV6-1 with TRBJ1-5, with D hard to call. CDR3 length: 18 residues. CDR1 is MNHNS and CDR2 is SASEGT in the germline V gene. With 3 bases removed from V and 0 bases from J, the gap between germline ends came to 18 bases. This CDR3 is CASSDTPGRSSSNQPQHF. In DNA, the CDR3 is TGTGCCAGCAGTGATACGCCTGGTAGGAGCTCTAGCAATCAGCCCCAGCATTTT.

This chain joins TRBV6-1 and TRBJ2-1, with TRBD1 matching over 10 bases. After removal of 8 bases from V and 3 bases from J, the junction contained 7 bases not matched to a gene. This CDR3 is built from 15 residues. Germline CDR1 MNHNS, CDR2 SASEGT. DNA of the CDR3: TGTGCCAGCCAGAGAGGGGACAGGGGCTACAATGAGCAGTTCTTC. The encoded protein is CASQRGDRGYNEQFF.

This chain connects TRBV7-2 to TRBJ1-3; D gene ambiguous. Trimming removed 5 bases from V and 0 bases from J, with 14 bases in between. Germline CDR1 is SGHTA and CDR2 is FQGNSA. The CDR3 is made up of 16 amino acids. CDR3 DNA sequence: TGTGCCAGCAGCCACCGAGTCGAGTTCTCTGGAAACACCATATATTTT. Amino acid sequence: CASSHRVEFSGNTIYF. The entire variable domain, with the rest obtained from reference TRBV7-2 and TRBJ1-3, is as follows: GAGVSQSPSNKVTEKGKDVELRCDPISGHTALYWYRQSLGQGLEFLIYFQGNSAPDKSGLPSDRFSAERTGGSVSTLTIQRTQQEDSAVYLCASSHRVEFSGNTIYFGEGSWLTVV.

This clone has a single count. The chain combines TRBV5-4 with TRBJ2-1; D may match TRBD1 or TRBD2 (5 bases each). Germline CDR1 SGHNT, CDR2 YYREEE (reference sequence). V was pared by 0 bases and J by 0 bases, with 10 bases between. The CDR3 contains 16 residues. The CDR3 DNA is TGTGCCAGCAGCTTGGAGGGGACCACCTCCTACAATGAGCAGTTCTTC. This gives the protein CASSLEGTTSYNEQFF.

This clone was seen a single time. This CDR3 is CATSREGHRGGGYTF. CDR3 in DNA: TGTGCCACCAGCAGGGAGGGACACCGGGGGGGAGGCTACACCTTC. The rearrangement links TRBV15 to TRBJ1-2; tentative D call: TRBD1 (6 bases). CDR1 is LNHNV, CDR2 YYDKDF, per germline (reference sequence). Trimming cost V 3 bases and J 8 bases, with 19 bases left between them. The CDR3 is 15 amino acids.

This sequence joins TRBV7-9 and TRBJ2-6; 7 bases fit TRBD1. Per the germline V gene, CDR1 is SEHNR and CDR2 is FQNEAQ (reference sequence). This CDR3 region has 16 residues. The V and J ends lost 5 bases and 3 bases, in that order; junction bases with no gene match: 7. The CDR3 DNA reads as TGTGCCAGCAGCCGGCTGACAGGGTATGGGGCCAACGTCCTGACTTTC. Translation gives CASSRLTGYGANVLTF.

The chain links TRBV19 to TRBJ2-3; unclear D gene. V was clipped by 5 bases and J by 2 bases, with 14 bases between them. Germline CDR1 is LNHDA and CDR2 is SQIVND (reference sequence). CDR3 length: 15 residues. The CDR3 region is CASSPTSGVTDTQYF. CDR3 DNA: TGTGCCAGTAGTCCCACCTCTGGGGTCACAGATACGCAGTATTTT.

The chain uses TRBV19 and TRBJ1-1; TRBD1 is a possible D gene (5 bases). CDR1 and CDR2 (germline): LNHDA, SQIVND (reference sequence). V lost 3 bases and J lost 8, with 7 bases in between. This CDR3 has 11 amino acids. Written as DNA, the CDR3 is TGTGCCAGTAGTATGTGGGGGGAAGCTTTCTTT. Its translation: CASSMWGEAFF.

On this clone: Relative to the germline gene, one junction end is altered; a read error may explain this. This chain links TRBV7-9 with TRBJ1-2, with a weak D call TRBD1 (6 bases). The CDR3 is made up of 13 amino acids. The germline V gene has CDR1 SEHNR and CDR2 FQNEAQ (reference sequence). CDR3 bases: TGTGCCAGCAGCCCGGACAGCAACTATCGCTACACCTTC. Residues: CASSPDSNYRYTF.

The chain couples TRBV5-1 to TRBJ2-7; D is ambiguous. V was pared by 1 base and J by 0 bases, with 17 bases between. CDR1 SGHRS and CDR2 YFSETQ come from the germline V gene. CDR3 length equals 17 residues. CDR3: CASSLTSQQISSYEQYF. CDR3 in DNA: TGCGCCAGCAGCTTGACCTCCCAGCAGATAAGCTCCTACGAGCAGTACTTC.

DNA for the CDR3: TGTGCCAGCGGAGGGGCAGGGGTAAAAAACACCATATATTTT. This gives the protein CASGGAGVKNTIYF. The chain joins TRBV11-2 to TRBJ1-3, with D possibly being TRBD1 (6 bases). This CDR3 has 14 residues. V was trimmed by 8 bases and J by 6 bases, leaving 17 bases between them. Germline V lookup: CDR1 SGHAT, CDR2 FQNNGV.

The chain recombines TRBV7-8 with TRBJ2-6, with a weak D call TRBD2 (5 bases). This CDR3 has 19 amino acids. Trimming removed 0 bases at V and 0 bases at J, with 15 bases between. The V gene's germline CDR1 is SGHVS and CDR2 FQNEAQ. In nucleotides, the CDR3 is TGTGCCAGCAGCTTAGCGGAAATAGCGTTAGGCTCTGGGGCCAACGTCCTGACTTTC. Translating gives CASSLAEIALGSGANVLTF.

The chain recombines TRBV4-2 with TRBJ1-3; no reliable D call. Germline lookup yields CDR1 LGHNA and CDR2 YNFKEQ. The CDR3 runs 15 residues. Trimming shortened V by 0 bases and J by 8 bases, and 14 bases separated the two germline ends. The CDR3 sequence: CASSQETAQRDTIYF. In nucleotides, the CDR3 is TGTGCCAGCAGCCAAGAGACCGCCCAAAGGGACACCATATATTTT.

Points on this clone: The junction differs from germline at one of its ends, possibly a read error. For the CDR3, the DNA is TGTGCCAGCTCACCGCCCGGGACCCCTGCTGAATTT. It encodes CASSPPGTPAEF. The V gene is TRBV18, the J gene TRBJ1-1, with TRBD1 as a possible D gene (5 bases). CDR1 is KGHSH, CDR2 LQKENI, per germline. The length of the CDR3 is 12 residues.

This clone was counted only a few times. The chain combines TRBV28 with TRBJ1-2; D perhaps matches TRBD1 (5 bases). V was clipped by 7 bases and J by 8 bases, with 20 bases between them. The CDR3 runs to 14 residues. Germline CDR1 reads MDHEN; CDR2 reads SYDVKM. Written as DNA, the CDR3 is TGTGCCAGCATTTTTGGTGGCGCGGGGGAAGGCTACACCTTC. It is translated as CASIFGGAGEGYTF.

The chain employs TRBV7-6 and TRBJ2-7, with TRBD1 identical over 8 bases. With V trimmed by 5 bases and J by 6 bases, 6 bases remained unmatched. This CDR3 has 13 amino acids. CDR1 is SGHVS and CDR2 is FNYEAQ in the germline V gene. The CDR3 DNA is TGTGCCAGCAGCCAGGACAGGGTAGGCGAGCAGTACTTC. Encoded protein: CASSQDRVGEQYF.

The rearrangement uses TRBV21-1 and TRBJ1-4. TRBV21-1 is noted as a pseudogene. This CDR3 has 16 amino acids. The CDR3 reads CASSLYADPLVEKLFF. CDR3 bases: TGTGCCAGCAGCCTCTACGCCGACCCATTAGTGGAAAAACTGTTTTTT.

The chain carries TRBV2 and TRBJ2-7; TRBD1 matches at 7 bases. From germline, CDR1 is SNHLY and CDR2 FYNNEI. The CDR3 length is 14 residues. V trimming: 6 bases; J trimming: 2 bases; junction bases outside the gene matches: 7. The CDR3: CASRGRTGPYEQYF. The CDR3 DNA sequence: TGTGCCAGCAGGGGTAGGACAGGCCCCTACGAGCAGTACTTC.

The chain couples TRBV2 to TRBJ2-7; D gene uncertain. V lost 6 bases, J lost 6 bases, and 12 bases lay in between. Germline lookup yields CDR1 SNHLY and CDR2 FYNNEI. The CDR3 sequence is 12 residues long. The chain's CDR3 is CASRLDSSEQYF. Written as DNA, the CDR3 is TGTGCCAGCAGGCTTGACTCTTCCGAGCAGTACTTC.